Following are 28 T cell receptor beta chains from one sample sequenced in a study of blood T cell repertoires in COVID-19. TCRdb's table, derived via immunoSEQ multiplex PCR, lists solely in-frame clones and lacks some. The sample has 200,000 to 300,000 clones, almost 85% seen once; the top ten hold under 2%. Sequencing was carried out using peripheral blood. Every receptor here comes from a woman older than 75 with acute or convalescent COVID-19.

The rearrangement joins TRBV7-8 to TRBJ1-4; 7 bases are shared with TRBD1. CDR3 length equals 14 residues. The V gene end was trimmed by 6 bases and the J gene end by 7 bases; junction bases not matched to a gene: 8. Germline V gene sequence: CDR1 SGHVS, CDR2 FQNEAQ. The CDR3 DNA follows: TGTGCCAGCAGGCGCAGGGGGGAAGGTGAAAAACTGTTTTTT. Its protein is CASRRRGEGEKLFF.

The genes are TRBV2 and TRBJ1-6, with TRBD1 matching 10 bases. The junction had 6 bases not matched to a gene; V was cut back by 6 bases and J by 7 bases. CDR1 is SNHLY, CDR2 FYNNEI, per germline. The CDR3 extends over 15 amino acids. The CDR3 sequence: CASSEEGQGNSPLHF. The CDR3 coding sequence is TGTGCCAGCAGCGAGGAGGGACAGGGGAATTCACCCCTCCACTTT.

V usage is TRBV6-6 and J usage is TRBJ1-6; 9 nucleotides align to TRBD1. The germline V gene encodes CDR1 MNHNY and CDR2 SVGAGI (reference sequence). The CDR3 is 14 amino acids. V was pared by 7 bases and J by 7 bases, with 5 bases of the junction left unmatched. The chain's CDR3 is CASTRDRANSPLHF. The CDR3 region has the DNA TGTGCCAGCACCAGGGACAGGGCCAATTCACCCCTCCACTTT.

The gene calls are TRBV7-6 and TRBJ1-2; the match to TRBD1 covers 9 bases. J gave up 0 bases and V 5 bases, and 4 bases lay outside the gene matches. Germline loops: CDR1 SGHVS, CDR2 FNYEAQ. CDR3 length: 15 amino acids. Here the CDR3 reads CASSPGTGTNYGYTF. In DNA form, the CDR3 reads TGTGCCAGCAGCCCAGGGACAGGGACTAACTATGGCTACACCTTC.

The genes are TRBV5-1 and TRBJ2-6, with a tentative D call TRBD2 (5 bases). Deletions cut 0 bases from V and 0 bases from J, with 13 bases between. CDR3 length: 18 residues. Germline V gene sequence: CDR1 SGHRS, CDR2 YFSETQ. CDR3 residues: CASSLASSLRSGANVLTF. The CDR3 bases are TGCGCCAGCAGCTTGGCCTCTAGCCTTCGCTCTGGGGCCAACGTCCTGACTTTC.

The chain links TRBV2 to TRBJ2-4; 13 bases line up with TRBD2. The germline V gene has CDR1 SNHLY and CDR2 FYNNEI. After removal of 7 bases from V and 9 bases from J, the junction contained 9 bases not matched to a gene. The CDR3 spans 15 residues. The DNA of the CDR3 is TGTGCCAGCACCCGACTAGCGGGAGGCGGGGGCATTCAGTACTTC. Translated: CASTRLAGGGGIQYF.

The chain has TRBV6-2 or TRBV6-3 and TRBJ2-2; 7 bases are a match to TRBD2. V lost 6 bases, J lost 2 bases, and 3 bases stayed unmatched. The CDR3 consists of 14 residues. CDR1 and CDR2 (germline): MNHEY, SVGEGT. CDR3 nucleotides: TGTGCCAGCAGCCGACTAGCTAACACCGGGGAGCTGTTTTTT. Translated, it gives CASSRLANTGELFF.

The V and J genes are TRBV7-2 and TRBJ2-1, with 14 positions matching TRBD2. The CDR3 is made up of 17 amino acids. The V segment lost 4 bases and the J segment 7 bases; nucleotides outside the gene matches: 9. Germline V gene sequence: CDR1 SGHTA, CDR2 FQGNSA. CDR3 protein: CASSWTSGGQKGNEQFF. Here the CDR3 DNA reads TGTGCCAGCAGCTGGACTAGCGGGGGGCAAAAGGGGAATGAGCAGTTCTTC.

In its sample, this clone was seen a few times. The rearrangement joins TRBV18 to TRBJ1-1, with D possibly being TRBD1 (6 bases). The CDR3 runs to 12 residues. Germline V gene lookup returns CDR1 KGHSH and CDR2 LQKENI. Trimming left V 3 bases short and J 8 bases short, with 10 bases between. In nucleotides, the CDR3 is TGTGCCAGCTCACCGGGGACACCCGAAGCTTTCTTT. Protein: CASSPGTPEAFF.

V and J are TRBV6-2 or TRBV6-3 and TRBJ2-5; 11 nucleotides line up with TRBD1. V was clipped by 5 bases and J by 6 bases; unmatched bases: 11. The CDR3 is 16 amino acids. Germline values: CDR1 MNHEY, CDR2 SVGEGT. The CDR3 coding sequence is TGTGCCAGCAGTCGCTGGACAGGGGGCCGTGAAAAGACCCAGTACTTC. Amino acids: CASSRWTGGREKTQYF.

This clone was picked up a small number of times. The chain employs TRBV18 and TRBJ2-3; 7 nucleotides match TRBD1. The CDR3 consists of 16 residues. Germline assignment: CDR1 KGHSH and CDR2 LQKENI. V shed 3 bases, J shed 0 bases, and the junction held 6 bases outside the gene matches. The CDR3 DNA sequence: TGTGCCAGCTCACCTTATGGACAGGCCAGCACAGATACGCAGTATTTT. It codes for CASSPYGQASTDTQYF.

The rearrangement links TRBV27 to TRBJ2-7, with 7 positions matching TRBD1. The V and J ends lost 6 bases and 3 bases, in that order; junction bases with no gene match: 8. The CDR3 has 14 residues. The germline V gene has CDR1 MNHEY and CDR2 SMNVEV (reference sequence). The CDR3 spells CASSLTGTDYEQYF. DNA for the CDR3: TGTGCCAGCAGCCTAACCGGGACAGACTACGAGCAGTACTTC.

The CDR3 loop is CASSARDRGRATEAFF. DNA for the CDR3: TGTGCCAGCAGTGCCCGGGACAGGGGACGGGCCACTGAAGCTTTCTTT. V gene TRBV5-6 combines with J gene TRBJ1-1, with TRBD1 matching over 10 bases. The V segment lost 5 bases and the J segment 4 bases; nucleotides outside the gene matches: 11. Germline CDR1 SGHDT, CDR2 YYEEEE. The CDR3 has 16 residues.

Note on this clone: The junction departs from the called germline gene at one end, perhaps through a read error. The rearrangement joins TRBV28 to TRBJ2-2; a possible D gene is TRBD2 (6 bases). The CDR3 is made up of 16 amino acids. Germline V gene lookup returns CDR1 MDHEN and CDR2 SYDVKM. CDR3 nucleotides: TGCGCGGTTAGAGAGGACTACGGCCGGAGGGCCGGGGAGCTGTTTTTT. Its protein product is CAVREDYGRRAGELFF.

This clone was detected once. The chain is built from TRBV12-5 and TRBJ1-1, with 7 bases matching TRBD1. V was pared by 5 bases and J by 0 bases, with 3 bases of the junction left unmatched. CDR1 and CDR2 (germline): LGHNT, FRNRAP. This CDR3 is built from 14 residues. CDR3 residues: CASGLGQMNTEAFF. CDR3 bases: TGTGCTAGTGGTCTGGGACAGATGAACACTGAAGCTTTCTTT.

This chain links TRBV7-3 with TRBJ2-1, with 12 bases identical to TRBD2. Germline-derived CDR1 and CDR2 are SGHTA and FQGTGA. The CDR3 contains 16 residues. V lost 5 bases to trimming and J lost 4 bases; unmatched junction nucleotides: 6. The CDR3 is CASSPKTSGRYNEQFF. Here the CDR3 DNA reads TGTGCCAGCAGCCCGAAGACTAGCGGGAGATACAATGAGCAGTTCTTC.

The chain employs TRBV19 and TRBJ2-1; 8 bases fit TRBD2. The junction had 5 bases not matched to a gene; V was cut back by 6 bases and J by 1 base. The V gene's germline CDR1 is LNHDA and CDR2 SQIVND (reference sequence). This CDR3 comprises 15 residues. CDR3 residues: CASSSGGRSYNEQFF. CDR3 bases: TGTGCCAGTAGCAGCGGGGGCCGGTCCTACAATGAGCAGTTCTTC.

The CDR3 region is CASSLTGQREETQYF. The CDR3, as DNA: TGCGCCAGCAGCTTGACGGGACAGCGAGAAGAGACCCAGTACTTC. The rearrangement uses TRBV5-1 and TRBJ2-5; 7 bases fit TRBD1. The length of the CDR3 is 15 residues. Trimming took 1 base from V and 3 from J; bases not matched to a gene: 6. CDR1 SGHRS and CDR2 YFSETQ come from the germline V gene.

This clone is a singleton in its sample. J is TRBJ1-2 and V is TRBV19, with TRBD1 matching over 8 bases. CDR1 LNHDA and CDR2 SQIVND come from the germline V gene (reference sequence). V lost 5 bases to trimming and J lost 4 bases; unmatched junction nucleotides: 3. This CDR3 is built from 13 residues. The chain's CDR3 is CASSQGQGYGYTF. CDR3 DNA sequence: TGTGCCAGTAGTCAAGGACAGGGCTATGGCTACACCTTC.

The chain links TRBV30 to TRBJ2-7; D not resolved. Looked up from germline, CDR1 is GTSNPN and CDR2 is SVGIG (reference sequence). The length of the CDR3 is 15 residues. Between the trimmed V and J ends, which lost 3 bases and 0 bases, there was a span of 15 bases. CDR3 protein: CAWSPRTSGSYEQYF. The CDR3 DNA is TGTGCCTGGAGCCCTAGAACGTCGGGCTCCTACGAGCAGTACTTC.

The table lists this clone with a few counts. The chain combines TRBV6-4 with TRBJ1-5; D is unresolved. V shed 6 bases and J shed 2 bases, with 8 bases lying between them. This CDR3 contains 13 residues. CDR1 and CDR2 (germline): MRHNA, SNTAGT. CDR3 sequence (DNA): TGTGCCAGCAGCATGGGAGGCAATCAGCCCCAGCATTTT. It yields the protein CASSMGGNQPQHF.

The V and J genes are TRBV7-6 and TRBJ2-1; 9 bases match TRBD2. Unmatched junction bases numbered 11, after V lost 4 bases and J lost 7 bases. The CDR3 totals 16 residues. Germline CDR1 and CDR2: SGHVS and FNYEAQ. The CDR3 region is CASSSVGGRALNEQFF. CDR3 nucleotides: TGTGCCAGCAGCTCGGTTGGCGGGAGGGCCTTAAATGAGCAGTTCTTC.

V is TRBV19 and J is TRBJ2-7; D is perhaps TRBD1 (5 bases). The CDR3 extends over 12 amino acids. V lost 6 bases to trimming and J lost 4 bases, with 10 bases between them. Germline CDR1 reads LNHDA; CDR2 reads SQIVND (reference sequence). This CDR3 reads CASRDIEYEQYF. The DNA for the CDR3 is TGTGCCAGTAGGGACATCGAGTACGAGCAGTACTTC.

The chain couples TRBV9 to TRBJ1-5; D unclear. CDR3 size: 14 residues. The V end lost 3 bases, the J end lost 0 bases, and 7 bases lay between the germline ends. Germline CDR1 SGDLS, CDR2 YYNGEE. Here the CDR3 DNA reads TGTGCCAGCAGCGAAAGCTATAGCAATCAGCCCCAGCATTTT. Its translation is CASSESYSNQPQHF.

The chain employs TRBV2 and TRBJ2-1; 10 nucleotides match TRBD2. CDR1 SNHLY and CDR2 FYNNEI come from the germline V gene. J was trimmed by 6 bases and V by 8 bases; bases with no gene match: 10. The CDR3 is 15 residues long. The CDR3 DNA reads TGTGCCAGCGGCTTTAAGCGGGGGGGCCCCAATGAGCAGTTCTTC. Amino acid sequence: CASGFKRGGPNEQFF.

V usage is TRBV25-1 and J usage is TRBJ1-1; D not certain. V was cut by 5 bases and J by 1 base, with 11 bases left in between. This CDR3 has 14 amino acids. The germline gives CDR1 MGHDK, CDR2 SYGVNS. CDR3 sequence reads: CASSHNSQNTEAFF. In DNA form, the CDR3 reads TGTGCCAGCAGTCACAACAGTCAGAACACTGAAGCTTTCTTT. The variable domain in full, completed from reference TRBV25-1 and TRBJ1-1, reads EADIYQTPRYLVIGTGKKITLECSQTMGHDKMYWYQQDPGMELHLIHYSYGVNSTEKGDLSSESTVSRIRTEHFPLTLESARPSHTSQYLCASSHNSQNTEAFFGQGTRLTVV.

This clone was detected once. This chain joins TRBV15 and TRBJ1-2; D is uncertain. The CDR3 is 16 residues long. Looked up from germline, CDR1 is LNHNV and CDR2 is YYDKDF (reference sequence). Between the trimmed V and J ends, which lost 0 bases and 0 bases, there was a span of 11 bases. CDR3 loop: CATSRDIGETNYGYTF. The DNA of the CDR3 is TGTGCCACCAGCAGAGATATCGGAGAAACTAACTATGGCTACACCTTC.

This chain links TRBV27 with TRBJ2-7; 11 bases fit TRBD2. The CDR3 extends over 16 amino acids. Germline V CDR1 and CDR2: MNHEY, SMNVEV (reference sequence). V lost 5 bases to trimming and J lost 4 bases; unmatched junction nucleotides: 10. The CDR3 nucleotides are TGTGCCAGCAGTGCTCTGACTAGCGGGAATGGATACGAGCAGTACTTC. Translated, it gives CASSALTSGNGYEQYF.